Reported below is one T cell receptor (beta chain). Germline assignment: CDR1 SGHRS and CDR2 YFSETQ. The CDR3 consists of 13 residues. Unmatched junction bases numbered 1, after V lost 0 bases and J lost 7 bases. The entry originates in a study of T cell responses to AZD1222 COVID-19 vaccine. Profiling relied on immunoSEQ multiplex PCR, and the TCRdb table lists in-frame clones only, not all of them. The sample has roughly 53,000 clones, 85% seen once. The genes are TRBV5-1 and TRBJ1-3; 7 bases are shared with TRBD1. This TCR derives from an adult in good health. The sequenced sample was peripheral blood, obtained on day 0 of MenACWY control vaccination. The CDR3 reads CASSLEGANTIYF. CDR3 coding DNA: TGCGCCAGCAGCTTGGAGGGGGCTAACACCATATATTTT.